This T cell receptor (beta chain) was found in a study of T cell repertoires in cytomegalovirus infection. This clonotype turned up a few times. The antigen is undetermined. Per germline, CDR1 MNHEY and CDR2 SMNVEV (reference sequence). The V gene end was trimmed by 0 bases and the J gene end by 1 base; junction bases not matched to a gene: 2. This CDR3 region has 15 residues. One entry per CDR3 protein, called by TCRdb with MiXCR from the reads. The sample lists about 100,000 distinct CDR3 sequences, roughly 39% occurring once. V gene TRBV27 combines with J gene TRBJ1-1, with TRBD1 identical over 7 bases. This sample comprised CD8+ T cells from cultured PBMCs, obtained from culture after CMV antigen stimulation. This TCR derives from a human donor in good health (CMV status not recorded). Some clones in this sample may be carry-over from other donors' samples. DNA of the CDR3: TGTGCCAGCAGTTTATCGGGACAGCCGAACACTGAAGCTTTCTTT. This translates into CASSLSGQPNTEAFF.